Following are 26 T cell receptor beta chains from one sample sequenced in a study of T cells in Graves' hyperthyroidism and ophthalmopathy (dated 2019 in TCRdb). The library was obtained by multiplex PCR. These reads were obtained on an Illumina HiSeq 2000. TCR beta CDR3 regions were amplified from RNA transcripts. A first-round RT-PCR of the TCR CDR3 used the HTBI primer set with the Qiagen OneStep RT-PCR kit. TCRdb reprocessing: public reads trimmed at Q25 with fastp, clones called with MiXCR, in-frame beta chains kept. Identical CDR3 protein sequences are pooled into one entry, listed with their most common genes and DNA. The sample table shows approximately 690,000 distinct CDR3 sequences, and around 20% are seen once. 30% to 40% of the sample is taken by the ten largest. Sequencing was carried out using blood. These receptors all come from a young man with Graves' ophthalmopathy.

In its sample, this clonotype was seen many times. The chain combines TRBV10-1 with TRBJ1-1; unclear D gene. Trimming cost V 2 bases and J 0 bases, with 7 bases left between them. CDR1 and CDR2 (germline): WNHNN, SYGVQD (reference sequence). The CDR3 sequence is 14 residues long. For the CDR3, the DNA is TGCGCCAGCAGTGAGGGACGGATGAACACTGAAGCTTTCTTT. It specifies CASSEGRMNTEAFF.

This rearrangement joins TRBV5-5 to TRBJ2-1, with D possibly being TRBD2 (6 bases). Trimming removed 2 bases from V and 5 bases from J, with 14 bases in between. CDR3 length equals 15 residues. Germline lookup yields CDR1 SGHKS and CDR2 YYEKEE (reference sequence). In DNA form, the CDR3 reads TGTGCCAGCAGCTTAATGGTGCGGGACGACAATGAGCAGTTCTTC. Protein: CASSLMVRDDNEQFF.

The chain has TRBV11-2 and TRBJ2-1, with TRBD1 as a possible D gene (6 bases). The CDR3 covers 12 residues. CDR1 is SGHAT and CDR2 is FQNNGV in the germline V gene. V was clipped by 10 bases and J by 6 bases, with 13 bases between them. The CDR3 region has the DNA TGTGCCAACTCCGAGGGGGTCAATGAGCAGTTCTTC. Residues: CANSEGVNEQFF.

The chain recombines TRBV4-3 with TRBJ2-1; 7 bases align to TRBD2. Germline values: CDR1 LGHNA, CDR2 YSLEER. Losses at the gene ends were 3 bases for V and 3 bases for J; bases not matched to a gene: 5. The CDR3 is made up of 15 amino acids. In nucleotides, the CDR3 is TGCGCCAGCAGCCACGACACTAGCGTCTACAATGAGCAGTTCTTC. Protein: CASSHDTSVYNEQFF.

There are many counts of this clonotype. The V call is TRBV7-9, the J call TRBJ2-7, with 9 bases matching TRBD2. The ends lost 1 base at V and 6 bases at J; junction bases unmatched: 7. Germline assignment: CDR1 SEHNR and CDR2 FQNEAQ (reference sequence). The CDR3 runs 15 residues. CDR3 sequence reads: CASSLGGPSGIEQYF. The DNA for the CDR3 is TGTGCCAGCAGCTTAGGGGGCCCTAGCGGGATCGAGCAGTACTTC.

The V gene is TRBV5-5, the J gene TRBJ2-7; the D gene is possibly TRBD1 (5 bases). Germline V gene data show CDR1 as SGHKS and CDR2 as YYEKEE (reference sequence). This CDR3 contains 12 residues. V was cut by 3 bases and J by 6 bases, with 10 bases left in between. The CDR3 loop reads CASSSWGGEQYF. Here the CDR3 DNA reads TGTGCCAGCAGCTCCTGGGGCGGCGAGCAGTACTTC.

This clonotype occurred a few times. The V gene is TRBV2, the J gene TRBJ1-5; D gene uncertain. Per germline, CDR1 SNHLY and CDR2 FYNNEI. The V gene lost 4 bases and the J gene lost 5 bases, with 9 bases spanning the gap. The CDR3 runs to 13 residues. CDR3 nucleotides: TGTGCCAGCAGTGTAGGTGGGGATCAGCCCCAGCATTTT. It codes for CASSVGGDQPQHF.

This clonotype showed up many times. The chain recombines TRBV30 with TRBJ1-4, with unresolved D. Per germline, CDR1 GTSNPN and CDR2 SVGIG (reference sequence). V dropped 0 bases and J dropped 0 bases, with 20 bases sitting between them. This CDR3 is built from 19 residues. CDR3 DNA: TGTGCCTGGAGTGTACCTCTTGGGAAGGGAAGGGCAACTAATGAAAAACTGTTTTTT. Encoded protein: CAWSVPLGKGRATNEKLFF.

This chain connects TRBV27 to TRBJ1-4; no definite D call. The CDR3 totals 13 residues. Trimming removed 10 bases at V and 2 bases at J, with 11 bases between. Germline V lookup: CDR1 MNHEY, CDR2 SMNVEV (reference sequence). CDR3 protein: CATQGGTNEKLFF. In DNA form, the CDR3 reads TGTGCCACCCAAGGAGGCACTAATGAAAAACTGTTTTTT.

This chain uses TRBV30 with TRBJ2-6; unclear D gene. The V gene lost 3 bases and the J gene lost 4 bases, with 13 bases spanning the gap. Germline V CDR1 and CDR2: GTSNPN, SVGIG (reference sequence). This CDR3 has 15 amino acids. The CDR3: CAWRPPVSGANVLTF. The CDR3 DNA is TGTGCCTGGAGGCCCCCTGTGAGCGGGGCCAACGTCCTGACTTTC.

This clonotype was seen a handful of times. The V gene is TRBV20-1, the J gene TRBJ2-1; TRBD2 agrees at 9 bases. CDR1 DFQATT and CDR2 SNEGSKA come from the germline V gene (reference sequence). The J segment lost 4 bases and the V segment lost 6 bases, leaving 7 bases of the junction unmatched. The CDR3 totals 14 residues. The CDR3 sequence: CSAKGLAAYNEQFF. CDR3 coding DNA: TGCAGTGCCAAGGGACTAGCAGCTTACAATGAGCAGTTCTTC.

Worth noting for this clonotype: Compared with germline, one end of the junction differs, possibly owing to a read error. The rearrangement links TRBV20-1 to TRBJ1-1; no firm D call. Germline lookup yields CDR1 DFQATT and CDR2 SNEGSKA (reference sequence). The CDR3 is 11 residues long. As DNA, the CDR3 is TGCAGTGCTAGGTTGAACACTGAAGCTTTGTTT. It is translated as CSARLNTEALF.

In this sample, this clonotype turned up many times. The V and J genes are TRBV7-2 and TRBJ1-1, with a weak D call TRBD1 (5 bases). Germline V CDR1 and CDR2: SGHTA, FQGNSA. Trimming shortened V by 3 bases and J by 8 bases, and 22 bases separated the two germline ends. CDR3 length equals 16 residues. The CDR3 coding sequence is TGTGCCAGCAGCTTGGGATACAGACGGGACGTCAAGGAAGCTTTCTTT. Encoded protein: CASSLGYRRDVKEAFF.

This rearrangement joins TRBV7-2 to TRBJ2-3; 13 nucleotides agree with TRBD2. CDR3 length equals 21 residues. V shed 7 bases and J 1 base; nucleotides not matched to a gene: 20. Germline lookup yields CDR1 SGHTA and CDR2 FQGNSA. Written as DNA, the CDR3 is TGTGCCAGCAACCCTAGGGAGGGACTAGCGGGATCGAGGAGGGGCACAGATACGCAGTATTTT. Amino acids: CASNPREGLAGSRRGTDTQYF.

This clonotype was recorded at least ten times. V usage is TRBV7-2 and J usage is TRBJ2-1, with D possibly called TRBD1 or TRBD2 (5 bases each). The germline V gene encodes CDR1 SGHTA and CDR2 FQGNSA. The CDR3 consists of 15 residues. V shed 5 bases and J shed 0 bases, with 11 bases lying between them. The CDR3 sequence: CASSPRDGSYNEQFF. The CDR3 nucleotides read TGTGCCAGCAGCCCCCGGGACGGCTCCTACAATGAGCAGTTCTTC.

This clonotype was detected many times. The CDR3 nucleotides read TGTGCCAGCAGTTCGACAGAAGAAGCTTTCTTT. Encoded protein: CASSSTEEAFF. J is TRBJ1-1 and V is TRBV28; D is perhaps TRBD1 (5 bases). The CDR3 spans 11 residues. V lost 4 bases and J lost 8, with 8 bases in between. Germline CDR1 MDHEN, CDR2 SYDVKM.

This clonotype came up many times. The rearrangement uses TRBV12-3 or TRBV12-4 and TRBJ1-2, with TRBD1 matching 7 bases. The CDR3 length is 16 residues. After removal of 5 bases from V and 3 bases from J, the junction contained 12 bases not matched to a gene. The CDR3 is CASSPSYRGRDYGYTF. The DNA of the CDR3 is TGTGCCAGCAGTCCTTCATATAGGGGGCGCGACTATGGCTACACCTTC.

This clonotype has ten or more counts. This chain connects TRBV18 to TRBJ2-3; 8 positions match TRBD1. The germline V gene has CDR1 KGHSH and CDR2 LQKENI. With V trimmed by 3 bases and J by 6 bases, 2 bases remained unmatched. The CDR3 extends over 13 amino acids. DNA for the CDR3: TGTGCCAGCTCACCGGACAGGGCGGATACGCAGTATTTT. Protein: CASSPDRADTQYF.

This clonotype was seen only a few times. The V call is TRBV7-9, the J call TRBJ2-3; D may be TRBD2 (6 bases). From germline, CDR1 is SEHNR and CDR2 FQNEAQ (reference sequence). The CDR3 loop spans 16 amino acids. Trimming stripped 4 bases from V and 9 bases from J, with 23 bases between. CDR3 residues: CASSSTNSGGTSTQYF. The CDR3 DNA sequence: TGTGCCAGCAGCTCTACCAATAGCGGTGGCACTTCAACGCAGTATTTT.

This clonotype came up a few times. The V call is TRBV27, the J call TRBJ2-1; 9 bases agree with TRBD1. Trimming took 5 bases from V and 8 from J; bases not matched to a gene: 7. The CDR3 runs 14 residues. The germline gives CDR1 MNHEY, CDR2 SMNVEV (reference sequence). The CDR3 coding sequence is TGTGCCAGCAGTCCCCCGGGACAGGGCGATGAGCAGTTCTTC. It codes for CASSPPGQGDEQFF.

This clonotype was seen more than once but under ten times. The V gene is TRBV5-1, the J gene TRBJ1-1; the D gene is possibly TRBD1 (5 bases). Trimming cost V 0 bases and J 7 bases, with 10 bases left between them. The CDR3 has 13 amino acids. In germline, CDR1 is SGHRS, CDR2 YFSETQ. The DNA for the CDR3 is TGCGCCAGCAGCTTGGCCGGCAGGGTTGAAGCTTTCTTT. This sequence encodes CASSLAGRVEAFF.

As concerns this clonotype: The junction shows a germline mismatch at one end, possibly a read error. The V gene is TRBV7-2, the J gene TRBJ2-7, with D unclear. Germline CDR1 reads SGHTA; CDR2 reads FQGNSA. CDR3 size: 15 residues. Here the CDR3 DNA reads TGTGTCAGCAGCTTAGACGTGCTCAACAGCTACGAGCAGTACTTC. Protein product: CVSSLDVLNSYEQYF.

This clonotype was detected only a few times. The chain is built from TRBV11-2 and TRBJ2-7; D gene unclear. The CDR3 contains 14 residues. From germline, CDR1 is SGHAT and CDR2 FQNNGV. Trimming cost V 6 bases and J 1 base, with 13 bases left between them. The CDR3 protein is CASRLREISYEQYF. The CDR3 nucleotides read TGTGCCAGCAGACTAAGGGAAATTTCCTACGAGCAGTACTTC.

The rearrangement uses TRBV6-4 and TRBJ1-4; D uncertain. Germline CDR1 and CDR2: MRHNA and SNTAGT. V dropped 5 bases and J dropped 10 bases, with 17 bases sitting between them. The CDR3 sequence is 14 residues long. The chain's CDR3 is CASSSGVNVRKLFF. For the CDR3, the DNA is TGTGCCAGCAGTTCGGGCGTGAACGTTCGAAAACTGTTTTTT.

V is TRBV20-1 and J is TRBJ2-5; TRBD1 agrees at 7 bases. Germline V lookup: CDR1 DFQATT, CDR2 SNEGSKA (reference sequence). CDR3 length: 14 residues. Trimming cost V 2 bases and J 3 bases; bases outside gene matches: 6. In DNA form, the CDR3 reads TGCAGTGCTAGATCTGGGACAGTTGAAGAGACCCAGTACTTC. Its protein is CSARSGTVEETQYF.

The J gene is TRBJ1-1, the V gene TRBV11-2; weak D call: TRBD1 (5 bases). CDR1 is SGHAT and CDR2 is FQNNGV in the germline V gene. The CDR3 loop spans 17 amino acids. Trimming cost V 7 bases and J 1 base, with 22 bases left between them. CDR3 sequence (DNA): TGTGCCAGCACTCAAATGGGGCAGGTTCCGAGGAACACTGAAGCTTTCTTT. Translation gives CASTQMGQVPRNTEAFF.